The 5 T cell receptor beta chains reported below all come from one sample, sequenced in a study of shared clonotypes between healthy human individuals. Produced via immunoSEQ multiplex PCR; TCRdb's table is partial and in-frame only. Here the sample spans some 550,000 clones, about 97% being singletons. Sequencing was done on a sample of naive CD4+ T cells sorted from blood. Stated subset: CD45RA+ positively selected. The receptors were sampled from a woman aged 25 to 45 in good health.

The rearrangement joins TRBV6-6 to TRBJ2-7; 12 bases align to TRBD2. Losses at the gene ends were 10 bases for V and 2 bases for J; bases not matched to a gene: 6. Looked up from germline, CDR1 is MNHNY and CDR2 is SVGAGI (reference sequence). CDR3 size: 14 residues. The CDR3 DNA sequence: TGTGCCATCTCGACTAGCGGGAGCCCCTACGAGCAGTACTTC. It yields the protein CAISTSGSPYEQYF.

The J gene is TRBJ2-3, the V gene TRBV11-2; TRBD2 is a possible D gene (6 bases). Germline V gene sequence: CDR1 SGHAT, CDR2 FQNNGV. The CDR3 sequence is 15 residues long. V was shortened by 1 base and J by 2 bases, with 10 bases between the two germline ends. In DNA form, the CDR3 reads TGTGCCAGCAGCTTAGCGGGAGTTTACACAGATACGCAGTATTTT. It is translated as CASSLAGVYTDTQYF. The full variable domain, its missing parts supplied by reference TRBV11-2 and TRBJ2-3, is EAGVAQSPRYKIIEKRQSVAFWCNPISGHATLYWYQQILGQGPKLLIQFQNNGVVDDSQLPKDRFSAERLKGVDSTLKIQPAKLEDSAVYLCASSLAGVYTDTQYFGPGTRLTVL.

The chain joins TRBV5-5 to TRBJ2-7; 7 nucleotides line up with TRBD2. This CDR3 has 19 amino acids. Germline lookup yields CDR1 SGHKS and CDR2 YYEKEE (reference sequence). With V trimmed by 4 bases and J by 5 bases, 24 bases remained unmatched. The CDR3 is CASSLRTPRWAGDHNEQYF. The CDR3 region has the DNA TGTGCCAGCAGCCTAAGGACGCCAAGGTGGGCGGGAGATCACAACGAGCAGTACTTC.

This clone was recorded once. V gene TRBV7-9 combines with J gene TRBJ2-1; 7 nucleotides align to TRBD2. This CDR3 is built from 15 residues. The germline V gene has CDR1 SEHNR and CDR2 FQNEAQ (reference sequence). With 1 base clipped from V and 8 bases from J, the junction kept 8 bases outside the gene matches. The CDR3: CASSLVGTTRDEQFF. CDR3 nucleotides: TGTGCCAGCAGCTTAGTTGGGACTACACGCGATGAGCAGTTCTTC.

The V and J genes are TRBV28 and TRBJ2-3, with 7 bases that match TRBD2. This CDR3 contains 17 residues. The V and J ends lost 7 bases and 2 bases, in that order; junction bases with no gene match: 15. In germline, CDR1 is MDHEN, CDR2 SYDVKM. The CDR3 DNA reads TGTGCCAGCACCTCAAGGGGTCTAGCGGTATCCACAGATACGCAGTATTTT. Amino acid sequence: CASTSRGLAVSTDTQYF.